This T cell receptor beta chain appears in the sequencing data of a study of OX40 agonist ivuxolimab in advanced cancers. In germline, CDR1 is MGHRA, CDR2 YSYEKL. V dropped 1 base and J dropped 12 bases, with 7 bases sitting between them. CDR3 length: 11 amino acids. Clones were sequenced by immunoSEQ multiplex PCR, and TCRdb holds only the in-frame ones, with some missing. Among about 47,000 clones listed, around 84% were seen once. The V and J genes are TRBV4-1 and TRBJ2-1; the D is unclear. The TCR comes from an adult with an advanced solid tumor such as melanoma, head and neck, liver or kidney cancer. The sample consisted of CD4+ or CD8+ T cells sorted from blood, taken in a trial of the OX40 agonist ivuxolimab. CDR3: CASSQGFWQFF. The CDR3 nucleotides read TGCGCCAGCAGCCAAGGCTTCTGGCAGTTCTTC.